This T cell receptor (beta chain) originates from a study of T cell repertoires in cytomegalovirus infection. Study context: CMV infection together with matching HLA type was indicated by public TCR beta signatures. Notes on the study in general: Cumulative public TCR beta family frequency identified CMV carriers with the relevant HLA. HLA-C-restricted CMV clonotypes gave the most frequent clonotype in two of eight donors.

This CDR3 comprises 15 residues. J was trimmed by 1 base and V by 6 bases; bases with no gene match: 4. TCRdb recomputed calls from the reads with MiXCR, one row per CDR3 protein. Among roughly 760,000 distinct CDR3 sequences listed, roughly 35% were seen once. To note about this clonotype: The antigen is undetermined.

The chain employs TRBV12-3 or TRBV12-4 and TRBJ2-5; 11 bases align to TRBD2. Sequencing was done on a sample of PBMCs. This receptor was taken from a human donor in good health (CMV status not recorded). Some clones in this sample may be carry-over from other donors' samples. In DNA, the CDR3 is TGTGCCAGCAGGACCGGGACTAGCGGCCAAGAGACCCAGTACTTC. The encoded protein is CASRTGTSGQETQYF.